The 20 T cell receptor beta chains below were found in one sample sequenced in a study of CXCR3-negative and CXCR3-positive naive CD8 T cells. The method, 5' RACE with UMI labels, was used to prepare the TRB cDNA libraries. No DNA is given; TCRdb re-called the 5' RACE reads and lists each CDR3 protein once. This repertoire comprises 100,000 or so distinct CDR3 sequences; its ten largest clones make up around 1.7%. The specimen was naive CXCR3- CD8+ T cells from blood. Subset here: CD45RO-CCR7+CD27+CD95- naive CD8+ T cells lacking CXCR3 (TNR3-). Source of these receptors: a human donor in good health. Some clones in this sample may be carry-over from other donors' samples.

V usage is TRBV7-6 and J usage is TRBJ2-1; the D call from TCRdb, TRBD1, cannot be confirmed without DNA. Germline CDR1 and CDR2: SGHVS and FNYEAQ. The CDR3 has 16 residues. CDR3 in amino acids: CASSLLVRGASNEQFF.

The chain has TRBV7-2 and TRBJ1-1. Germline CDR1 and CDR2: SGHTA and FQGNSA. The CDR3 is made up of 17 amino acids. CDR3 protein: CASSLAMEGAMNTEAFF.

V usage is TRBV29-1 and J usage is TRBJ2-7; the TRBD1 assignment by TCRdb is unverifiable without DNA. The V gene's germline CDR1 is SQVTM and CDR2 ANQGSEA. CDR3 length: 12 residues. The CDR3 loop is CSVEEGPDVQYF.

The CDR3 loop reads CASTGERAREQYF. The chain couples TRBV7-9 to TRBJ2-7; TCRdb's D call of TRBD1 is untestable without DNA. The CDR3 loop spans 13 amino acids. CDR1 and CDR2 from the germline V gene are SEHNR and FQNEAQ (reference sequence).

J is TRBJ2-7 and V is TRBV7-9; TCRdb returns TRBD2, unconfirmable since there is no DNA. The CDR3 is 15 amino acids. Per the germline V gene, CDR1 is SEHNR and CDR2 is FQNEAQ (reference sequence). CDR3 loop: CASSDTGLAGAEQYF.

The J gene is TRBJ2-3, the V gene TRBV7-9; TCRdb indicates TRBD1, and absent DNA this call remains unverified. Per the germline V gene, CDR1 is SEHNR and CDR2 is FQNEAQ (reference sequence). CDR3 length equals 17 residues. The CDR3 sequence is CASSLNGLSLSVDTQYF.

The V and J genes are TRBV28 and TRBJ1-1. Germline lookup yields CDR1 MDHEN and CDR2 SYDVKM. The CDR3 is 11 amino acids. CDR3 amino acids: CASSDIGKAFF.

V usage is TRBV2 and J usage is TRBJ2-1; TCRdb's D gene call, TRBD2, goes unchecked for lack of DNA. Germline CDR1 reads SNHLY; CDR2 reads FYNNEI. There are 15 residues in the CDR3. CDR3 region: CASSGTSGAYNEQFF.

CDR3 sequence reads: CASMIGNYYNEQFF. The V and J genes are TRBV6-1 and TRBJ2-1. Germline V CDR1 and CDR2: MNHNS, SASEGT. The CDR3 consists of 14 residues.

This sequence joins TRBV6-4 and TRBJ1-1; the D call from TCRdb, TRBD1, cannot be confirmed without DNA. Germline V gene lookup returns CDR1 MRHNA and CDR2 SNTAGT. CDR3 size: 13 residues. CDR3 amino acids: CASSQGYNTEAFF.

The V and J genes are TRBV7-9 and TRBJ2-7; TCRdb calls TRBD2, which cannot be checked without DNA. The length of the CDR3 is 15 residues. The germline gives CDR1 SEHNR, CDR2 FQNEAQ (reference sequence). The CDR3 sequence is CASSFDGGNQYEQYF.

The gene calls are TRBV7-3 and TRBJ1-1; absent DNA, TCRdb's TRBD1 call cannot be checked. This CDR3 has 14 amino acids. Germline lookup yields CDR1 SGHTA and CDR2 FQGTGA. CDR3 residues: CASSRQGMNTEAFF.

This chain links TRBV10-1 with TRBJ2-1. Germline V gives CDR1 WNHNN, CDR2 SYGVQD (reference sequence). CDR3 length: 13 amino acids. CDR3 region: CASSDVLANEQFF.

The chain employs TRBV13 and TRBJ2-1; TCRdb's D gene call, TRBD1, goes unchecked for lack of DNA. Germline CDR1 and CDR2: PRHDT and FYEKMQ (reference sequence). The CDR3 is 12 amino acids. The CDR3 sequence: CASSLPPREQFF.

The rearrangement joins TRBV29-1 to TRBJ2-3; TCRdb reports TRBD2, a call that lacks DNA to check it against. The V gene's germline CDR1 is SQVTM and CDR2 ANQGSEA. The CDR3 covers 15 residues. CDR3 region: CSVEALALSTDTQYF.

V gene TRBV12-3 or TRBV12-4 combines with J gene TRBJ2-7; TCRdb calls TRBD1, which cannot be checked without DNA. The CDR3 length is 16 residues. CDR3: CASSTLVEGAGYEQYF.

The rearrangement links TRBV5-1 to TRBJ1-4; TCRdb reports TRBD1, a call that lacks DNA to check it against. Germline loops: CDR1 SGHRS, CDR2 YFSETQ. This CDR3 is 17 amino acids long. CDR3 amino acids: CASAPGSRFTTNEKLFF. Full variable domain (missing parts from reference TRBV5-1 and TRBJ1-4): KAGVTQTPRYLIKTRGQQVTLSCSPISGHRSVSWYQQTPGQGLQFLFEYFSETQRNKGNFPGRFSGRQFSNSRSEMNVSTLELGDSALYLCASAPGSRFTTNEKLFFGSGTQLSVL.

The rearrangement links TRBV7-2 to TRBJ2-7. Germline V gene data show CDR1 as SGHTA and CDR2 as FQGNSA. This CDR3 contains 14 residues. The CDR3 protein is CASSRAISTYEQYF.

The CDR3 loop is CASSYGYDEQFF. This sequence joins TRBV6-2 or TRBV6-3 and TRBJ2-1. Germline values: CDR1 MNHEY, CDR2 SVGEGT. This CDR3 has 12 amino acids.

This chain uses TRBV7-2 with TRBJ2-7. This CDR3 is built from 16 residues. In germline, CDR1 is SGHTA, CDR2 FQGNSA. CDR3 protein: CASSPSWTATSYEQYF.